Listed below are T cell receptor beta chains from one sample, sequenced in a study of T cell responses to AZD1222 COVID-19 vaccine. The method was immunoSEQ multiplex PCR; TCRdb's version includes in-frame clones alone and lacks a portion of them. The table has about 85,000 clones, less than 95% seen once. Sample: peripheral blood, taken 28 days after the second AZD1222 dose. The receptor set was obtained from an adult who received the AZD1222 COVID-19 vaccine. Both conserved end residues are part of each CDR3. The order of the fields is clone size, D gene, V gene, J gene, CDR3 protein, CDR3 DNA. A D gene is named only where the DNA matches it firmly. Only part of the rows carry a size: once, few, many, or a class if the clone is expanded.

.	.	TRBV5-4	TRBJ2-2	CASSLGPNTGELFF	TGTGCCAGCAGCTTGGGCCCGAACACCGGGGAGCTGTTTTTT
.	.	TRBV6-2/TRBV6-3	TRBJ1-1	CASSSGTEAFF	TGTGCCAGCAGTTCAGGGACCGAAGCTTTCTTT
few	TRBD1	TRBV6-5	TRBJ1-2	CASRTTGGGYTF	TGTGCCAGCAGGACGACAGGGGGCGGCTACACCTTC
.	.	TRBV7-8	TRBJ1-5	CASSLVGPNQPQHF	TGTGCCAGCAGCTTAGTCGGGCCGAATCAGCCCCAGCATTTT
.	.	TRBV6-5	TRBJ2-5	CASSTTSQYQETQYF	TGTGCCAGCAGTACCACGAGCCAGTACCAAGAGACCCAGTACTTC
.	.	TRBV5-1	TRBJ1-2	CASSLEGKDGYTF	TGCGCCAGCAGCTTGGAGGGGAAGGATGGCTACACCTTC
few	TRBD1	TRBV5-5	TRBJ2-2	CASSSYRGRYTGELFF	TGTGCCAGCAGCTCTTACAGGGGGCGGTACACCGGGGAGCTGTTTTTT
few	.	TRBV29-1	TRBJ2-5	CSVEWGKGETQYF	TGCAGCGTTGAATGGGGGAAAGGGGAGACCCAGTACTTC
.	TRBD2	TRBV28	TRBJ2-7	CASTGGSLRDEQYF	TGTGCCAGCACGGGCGGGAGTTTAAGGGACGAGCAGTACTTC
.	TRBD1	TRBV10-3	TRBJ1-1	CAINPGQGEAEAFF	TGTGCCATCAATCCGGGACAGGGGGAGGCTGAAGCTTTCTTT
.	TRBD1	TRBV30	TRBJ2-1	CAWSKRQGYNEQFF	TGTGCCTGGAGTAAACGACAGGGCTACAATGAGCAGTTCTTC
.	TRBD1	TRBV9	TRBJ2-2	CASSVEGQGATGELFF	TGTGCCAGCAGCGTAGAGGGACAGGGTGCAACCGGGGAGCTGTTTTTT
.	TRBD1	TRBV18	TRBJ2-2	CASSRDSPRGTGELFF	TGTGCCAGCTCACGGGACAGCCCGCGAGGCACCGGGGAGCTGTTTTTT
.	TRBD1	TRBV4-1	TRBJ1-2	CASSQDRDRGYGYTF	TGCGCCAGCAGCCAGGACCGGGACAGGGGATATGGCTACACCTTC
.	.	TRBV12-3/TRBV12-4	TRBJ1-2	CASNPRGDGYTF	TGTGCCAGCAACCCCAGGGGCGATGGCTACACCTTC
once	.	TRBV19	TRBJ2-7	CASSSVGDEQYF	TGTGCCAGTAGTTCGGTCGGGGACGAGCAGTACTTC
.	.	TRBV5-1	TRBJ1-6	CASGPTLHF	TGCGCCAGCGGCCCCACCCTCCACTTT
.	.	TRBV7-6	TRBJ2-2	CASSLESLAPTGELFF	TGTGCCAGCAGCTTAGAGTCCCTAGCGCCCACCGGGGAGCTGTTTTTT
.	TRBD1	TRBV28	TRBJ2-5	CASKGQFVETQYF	TGTGCCAGCAAGGGACAGTTCGTCGAGACCCAGTACTTC
.	TRBD2	TRBV4-3	TRBJ2-5	CASSLGLAGGGKETQYF	TGCGCCAGCAGCCTGGGACTAGCGGGAGGCGGGAAAGAGACCCAGTACTTC
.	.	TRBV25-1	TRBJ1-1	CASRGPIGTEAFF	TGTGCCAGCAGGGGGCCAATAGGCACTGAAGCTTTCTTT
.	.	TRBV28	TRBJ1-4	CASSLTGLRGEKLFF	TGTGCCAGCAGTTTAACGGGGCTTCGTGGTGAAAAACTGTTTTTT
.	.	TRBV10-2	TRBJ1-1	CATQKGGLEAFF	TGCGCCACCCAAAAGGGAGGGCTAGAGGCTTTCTTT
.	TRBD2	TRBV5-1	TRBJ2-7	CASSLQGLASYEQYF	TGCGCCAGCAGCTTGCAGGGACTAGCGTCCTACGAGCAGTACTTC
.	.	TRBV3-1/TRBV3-2	TRBJ1-2	CASSLIMGSGDYGYTF	TGTGCCAGCAGCCTTATTATGGGGAGTGGGGACTATGGCTACACCTTC
few	.	TRBV5-1	TRBJ2-5	CASSLEGSVAETQYF	TGCGCCAGCAGCTTGGAGGGTAGTGTTGCGGAGACCCAGTACTTC
.	.	TRBV5-1	TRBJ1-2	CASSTGFNYGYTF	TGCGCCAGCAGCACAGGGTTTAACTATGGCTACACCTTC
.	.	TRBV6-8	TRBJ1-2	CASSYVRHLNYGYTF	TGTGCCAGCAGTTACGTCAGACATTTGAACTATGGCTACACCTTC
.	TRBD2	TRBV11-1	TRBJ2-7	CASSPLAGVLYF	TGTGCCAGCAGCCCGCTAGCGGGAGTGTTGTACTTC
few	.	TRBV28	TRBJ1-6	CASSQTGSSPLHF	TGTGCCAGCAGTCAAACAGGGTCTTCACCCCTCCACTTT
.	.	TRBV5-1	TRBJ1-2	CAATDERGGYTF	TGCGCCGCAACCGACGAGAGGGGTGGCTACACCTTC
.	TRBD1	TRBV5-6	TRBJ2-1	CASSTTGFLLVGVQFF	TGTGCCAGCAGCACGACAGGGTTCTTGCTAGTGGGGGTGCAGTTCTTC
.	.	TRBV5-1	TRBJ2-5	CATRGDQETQYF	TGCGCCACCCGGGGAGATCAAGAGACCCAGTACTTC
.	.	TRBV5-1	TRBJ1-4	CASSPKGNRATNEKLFF	TGCGCCAGCAGCCCGAAGGGGAACAGGGCAACTAATGAAAAACTGTTTTTT
.	.	TRBV28	TRBJ1-1	CAIQGRRNTEAFF	TGTGCCATCCAGGGACGGCGGAACACTGAAGCTTTCTTT
.	.	TRBV5-1	TRBJ1-1	CASSPGHPDTEAFF	TGCGCCAGCAGCCCCGGTCACCCAGACACTGAAGCTTTCTTT
.	.	TRBV21-1	TRBJ1-2	CASSRVRQGYGYTF	TGTGCCAGCAGCAGGGTACGACAGGGCTATGGCTACACCTTC
.	.	TRBV6-5	TRBJ2-1	CASRRDGVNNEQFF	TGTGCCAGCAGGCGGGACGGAGTTAACAATGAGCAGTTCTTC
few	TRBD1	TRBV13	TRBJ2-7	CASRSSGGPYEQYF	TGTGCCAGCAGGTCTTCAGGGGGCCCCTACGAGCAGTACTTC
.	.	TRBV27	TRBJ1-5	CASSSMGDKGNQPQHF	TGTGCCAGCAGTTCCATGGGGGACAAGGGGAATCAGCCCCAGCATTTT